This section outlines one TCR beta chain sequence together with its context. Its specificity is unknown. The germline gives CDR1 SGHVS, CDR2 FQNEAQ. CDR3 length: 13 residues. V trimming: 1 base; J trimming: 7 bases; junction bases outside the gene matches: 2. Amplification used 60 Vbeta primers and 13 Jbeta primers. Data came from immunoSEQ multiplex PCR; TCRdb stores just in-frame clones and leaves some out. The sample shows over 150,000 clones, around 75% of them seen only once. The data were obtained in a study of cytomegalovirus exposure and HLA in healthy donors. The study, taken as a whole, reports: Only CMV serostatus was available as immune exposure information. Fewer N-insertions (relative to the 666-donor mean) were reportedly seen in an Asian-associated ancestry cluster in a later analysis.

V usage is TRBV7-8 and J usage is TRBJ1-1; 8 bases are shared with TRBD1. The receptor's source is a woman between 25 and 40 years old in good health and CMV-seropositive. The sample comprised PBMCs. The CDR3 DNA sequence: TGTGCCAGCAGCTTAGGTACAGGGGGTGAAGCTTTCTTT. This codes for CASSLGTGGEAFF.